This is a list of T cell receptor beta chains from one sample in a study of T cells in Graves' hyperthyroidism and ophthalmopathy. TCRdb re-analysed the multiplex PCR reads in MiXCR, keeping a single row per CDR3 protein. The sample carries approximately 640,000 distinct CDR3 sequences, about 45% recorded once. The sequenced sample consisted of peripheral blood or thyroid tissue (not recorded which). The receptor source for this set is an adult man with Graves' disease, either hyperthyroidism or ophthalmopathy (not recorded which). Both conserved end residues are part of each CDR3. The D gene is left open where the match is weak. Clone size appears in some rows only: once, few, many, or a class for an expanded clone.

clone_size,j_call,v_call,d_call,cdr3_nt,cdr3_aa
many,TRBJ1-6,TRBV7-2,TRBD1,TGTGCCAGCAGCTCGATGACAGGGGGCGGTTCACCCCTCCACTTT,CASSSMTGGGSPLHF
few,TRBJ1-6,TRBV4-2,.,TGTGCCAGCAGCCAAGAACCGGTACACGGGTCACCCCTCCACTTT,CASSQEPVHGSPLHF
.,TRBJ2-7,TRBV7-9,.,TGTGCCAGCAGCTTCCTTATAGGGGTAGGCGAGCAGTACTTC,CASSFLIGVGEQYF
few,TRBJ1-3,TRBV19,.,TGTGCCAGCAGCCAAGAACCCCAGGGGAGTAGGAGGAACACCATATATTTT,CASSQEPQGSRRNTIYF
.,TRBJ2-7,TRBV19,TRBD1,TGTGCCAGTAACGAGGGACAGGGTACCCCCCAGTACTTC,CASNEGQGTPQYF
.,TRBJ1-6,TRBV11-2,.,TGTGCCAGCAGCCCAGGAGTCTTTAATTCACCCCTCCACTTT,CASSPGVFNSPLHF
many,TRBJ2-5,TRBV15,.,TGTGCCACCAGCCTTGGACAGCTACAAGAGACCCAGTACTTC,CATSLGQLQETQYF
.,TRBJ2-5,TRBV15,TRBD1,TGTGCCACCAGCAGAGATGGGCAGGGGGCGTGGGAGACCCAGTACTTC,CATSRDGQGAWETQYF
.,TRBJ1-1,TRBV7-9,.,TGTGCCAGCAGCTTATTTGCAAGCCTGACTGAAGCTTTCTTT,CASSLFASLTEAFF
.,TRBJ1-5,TRBV25-1,.,TGTGCTAGATCAGGACATAGCAATCAGCCCCAGCATTTT,CARSGHSNQPQHF
.,TRBJ2-6,TRBV10-2,.,TGCGCCAGCAGGGAGACAGTCTCTGGGGCCAACGTCCTGACTTTC,CASRETVSGANVLTF
.,TRBJ1-1,TRBV20-1,.,TGCAGTGCTAGAAAGGGTTTAAACACTGAAGCTTTCTTT,CSARKGLNTEAFF
many,TRBJ2-7,TRBV2,.,TGTGCCAGCAGTGAGGCCGGCAGGTACGAGCAGTACTTC,CASSEAGRYEQYF
many,TRBJ1-5,TRBV2,TRBD1,TGTGCCAGCAAACGTGACAGGGAGGATCAGCCCCAGCATTTT,CASKRDREDQPQHF
few,TRBJ2-5,TRBV2,.,TGTGCCAGCAGTCCTGGGCTGCGGGGGCCCATGCAAGAGACCCAGTACTTC,CASSPGLRGPMQETQYF
few,TRBJ1-1,TRBV25-1,.,TGTGCCAGCAGATGGGCGGCTACCGGTGAAGCTTTCTTT,CASRWAATGEAFF
.,TRBJ2-2,TRBV12-3/TRBV12-4,.,TGTGCCAGCAGCCTAATAAACGGGGAGCTGTTTTTT,CASSLINGELFF
many,TRBJ1-1,TRBV10-3,.,TGTGCCATCAGTGGGAGGAACACTGAAGCTTTCTTT,CAISGRNTEAFF
.,TRBJ2-2,TRBV2,.,TGTGCCAGCAGTGAACAAGGATTTCCCGGGGAGCTGTTTTTT,CASSEQGFPGELFF
.,TRBJ1-6,TRBV20-1,.,TGCAGTGCTGCCCGACTAGCGGGGGACGGTTCACCCCTCCACTTT,CSAARLAGDGSPLHF
few,TRBJ2-7,TRBV19,TRBD2,TGTGCCAGTAGTAGGACTAGAGTCTCCTCCTACGAGCAGTACTTC,CASSRTRVSSYEQYF
.,TRBJ1-5,TRBV24-1,.,TGTGCCACCGGGGGCGCCGAGCATCAGCCCCAGCATTTT,CATGGAEHQPQHF
many,TRBJ2-7,TRBV2,.,TGTGCCAGCAGTGAGTTCTCAGGAGCCCTCTCCTACGAGCAGTACTTC,CASSEFSGALSYEQYF
few,TRBJ2-7,TRBV6-5,TRBD2,TGTGCCAGCAGTTACTCGACGACTAGCGTTAACGAGCAGTACTTC,CASSYSTTSVNEQYF
few,TRBJ1-1,TRBV7-6,.,TGTGCCAGCAGCTCTTTAGCGGCCGTCTCCAGGGTGGGGACTGAAGCTTTCTTT,CASSSLAAVSRVGTEAFF
few,TRBJ1-4,TRBV2,.,TGTGCCAGCAATTTTGGACAGACTAATGAAAAACTGTTTTTT,CASNFGQTNEKLFF
.,TRBJ1-2,TRBV19,TRBD1,TGTGCCAGTGCCGGGGGACAGTTTTATGGCTACACCTTC,CASAGGQFYGYTF
many,TRBJ2-6,TRBV10-3,.,TGTGCCATCAGTGAGTCTAACTCTGGGGCCAACGTCCTGACTTTC,CAISESNSGANVLTF
many,TRBJ1-1,TRBV19,TRBD1,TGTGCCAGTTCGACAGGGGACGGAGCTTTCTTT,CASSTGDGAFF
.,TRBJ2-2,TRBV2,.,.,CASSEVEGSCFF
many,TRBJ2-5,TRBV7-9,.,TGTGCTAGCAGCTTAGCCGGGGGCGAGACCCAGTACTTC,CASSLAGGETQYF
.,TRBJ1-4,TRBV15,.,TGTGCCACCAGCAGCGCCGGGACTTATGAAAAACTGTTTTTT,CATSSAGTYEKLFF
.,TRBJ2-3,TRBV20-1,.,TGCAGTGCTAGAGATCCTCGGCAGGGGGGAGATACGCAGTATTTT,CSARDPRQGGDTQYF
.,TRBJ1-1,TRBV10-3,.,TGTGCCAGCAGTTACACCGGAAAGGGCGAGAACACTGAAGCTTTCTTT,CASSYTGKGENTEAFF
.,TRBJ1-1,TRBV2,.,TGTGCCAGCAGTGAAGTTCTGGGGATGGAAGCTTTCTTT,CASSEVLGMEAFF
few,TRBJ2-2,TRBV6-5,TRBD1,TGTGCCAGCAACAGGGGGAACACCGGGGAGCTGTTTTTT,CASNRGNTGELFF
.,TRBJ1-2,TRBV11-2,.,TGTGCCAGCAGTCCGGGTAGTCCCGGAGACTATGGCTACACCTTC,CASSPGSPGDYGYTF
.,TRBJ2-2,TRBV12-3/TRBV12-4,TRBD1,TGTGCCAGCAGTTCTCATCCAGGGGGCATCGACACCGGGGAGCTGTTTTTT,CASSSHPGGIDTGELFF
few,TRBJ1-1,TRBV7-2,TRBD1,TGTGCCAGCAGCCGCCAGGGGGGAGGGTGGGGCACTGAAGCTTTCTTT,CASSRQGGGWGTEAFF
.,TRBJ2-5,TRBV2,.,TGTGCCAGCAGTTTAGCGCTACCGGGACGGGCTAAGGAGACCCAGTACTTC,CASSLALPGRAKETQYF
.,TRBJ1-2,TRBV6-6,.,TGTGCCAGCAGTGATACTGACAGAGGGAACTATGGCTACACCTTC,CASSDTDRGNYGYTF
few,TRBJ2-7,TRBV2,TRBD2,TGTGCCAGCAGTCAGCTAGCGGGAGCCTCCTACGAGCAGTACTTC,CASSQLAGASYEQYF
many,TRBJ1-2,TRBV20-1,TRBD1,TGCAGTGCTGCGGACAGGGCTGCCGGCTACACCTTC,CSAADRAAGYTF
.,TRBJ1-6,TRBV19,TRBD1,TGTGCCAGCAGGGGACAGAGCCATTCACCCCTCCACTTT,CASRGQSHSPLHF
.,TRBJ2-7,TRBV2,.,TGTGCCAGCAGTGCATCCCTGAGCTCCTACGAGCAGTACTTC,CASSASLSSYEQYF
few,TRBJ1-2,TRBV19,TRBD1,TGTGCCACCGCCCCGACAGGGCAAAAGATCTATGGCTACACCTTC,CATAPTGQKIYGYTF
.,TRBJ2-7,TRBV29-1,TRBD1,TGCAGCGTTGGCGCGGGACAGGGATCGGAGCAGTACTTC,CSVGAGQGSEQYF
many,TRBJ1-4,TRBV2,.,TGTGCCAGCAGTGGGTATGAAAAACTGTTTTTT,CASSGYEKLFF
few,TRBJ1-4,TRBV11-2,.,TGTGCCAGCAGCTATAAGACGGTTCAAAATGAAAAACTGTTTTTT,CASSYKTVQNEKLFF
.,TRBJ1-1,TRBV9,.,TGTGCCAGCAGTTTCTGGAAGAGTGGCACTGAAGCTTTCTTT,CASSFWKSGTEAFF
few,TRBJ2-5,TRBV10-3,.,TGTGCCATCAGTGAGTCTGGAGGGCGCGGCGAGACCCAGTACTTC,CAISESGGRGETQYF
few,TRBJ2-6,TRBV6-1,TRBD2,TGTGCCAGCAACCGGGAGGGGTCTGGGGCCAACGTCCTGACTTTC,CASNREGSGANVLTF
few,TRBJ1-1,TRBV2,.,TGTGCCAGCAGACCTCAGGGGTTGAACACTGAAGCTTTCTTT,CASRPQGLNTEAFF
.,TRBJ2-7,TRBV6-1,TRBD2,TGTGCCAGCAACAACGGAGTAGCGGGAGGAGCTGGGGTGCAGTACTTC,CASNNGVAGGAGVQYF
many,TRBJ1-2,TRBV7-9,.,TGTGCCAGCAGCCCTTCCGCCTTCGGCTACACCTTC,CASSPSAFGYTF